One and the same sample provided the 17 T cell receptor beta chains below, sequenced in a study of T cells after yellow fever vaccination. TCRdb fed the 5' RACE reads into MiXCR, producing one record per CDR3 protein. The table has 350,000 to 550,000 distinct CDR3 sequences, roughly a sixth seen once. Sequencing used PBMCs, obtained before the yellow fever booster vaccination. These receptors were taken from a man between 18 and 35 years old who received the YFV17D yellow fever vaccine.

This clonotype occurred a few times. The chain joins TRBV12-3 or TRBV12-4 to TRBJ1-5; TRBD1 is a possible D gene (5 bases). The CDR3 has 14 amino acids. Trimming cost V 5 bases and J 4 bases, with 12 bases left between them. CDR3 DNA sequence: TGTGCCAGCAGTCCACAGGTGGGGAATCAGCCCCAGCATTTT. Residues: CASSPQVGNQPQHF.

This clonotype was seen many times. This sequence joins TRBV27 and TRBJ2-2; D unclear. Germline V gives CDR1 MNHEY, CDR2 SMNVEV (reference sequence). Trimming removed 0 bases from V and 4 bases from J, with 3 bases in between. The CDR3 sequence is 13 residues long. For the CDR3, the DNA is TGTGCCAGCAGTTTATCGCCCACCGGGGAGCTGTTTTTT. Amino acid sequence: CASSLSPTGELFF.

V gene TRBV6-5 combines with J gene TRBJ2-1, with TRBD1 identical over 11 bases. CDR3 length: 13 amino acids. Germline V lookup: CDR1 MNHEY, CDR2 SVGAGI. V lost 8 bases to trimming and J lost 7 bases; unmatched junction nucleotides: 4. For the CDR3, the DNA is TGTGCCAGCGGTGGGACAGGGGGGAATGAGCAGTTCTTC. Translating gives CASGGTGGNEQFF.

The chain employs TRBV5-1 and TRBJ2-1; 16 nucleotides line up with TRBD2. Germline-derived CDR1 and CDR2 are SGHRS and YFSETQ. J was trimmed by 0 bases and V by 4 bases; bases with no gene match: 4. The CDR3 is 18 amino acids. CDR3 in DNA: TGCGCCAGCAGCCGGGGACTAGCGGGGGGGAGCTCCTACAATGAGCAGTTCTTC. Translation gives CASSRGLAGGSSYNEQFF.

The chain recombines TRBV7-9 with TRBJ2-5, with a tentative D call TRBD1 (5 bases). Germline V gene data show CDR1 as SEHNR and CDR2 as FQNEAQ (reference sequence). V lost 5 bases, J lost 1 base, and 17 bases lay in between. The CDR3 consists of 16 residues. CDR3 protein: CASSDEGAVPQETQYF. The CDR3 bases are TGTGCCAGCAGCGATGAAGGGGCCGTCCCCCAAGAGACCCAGTACTTC.

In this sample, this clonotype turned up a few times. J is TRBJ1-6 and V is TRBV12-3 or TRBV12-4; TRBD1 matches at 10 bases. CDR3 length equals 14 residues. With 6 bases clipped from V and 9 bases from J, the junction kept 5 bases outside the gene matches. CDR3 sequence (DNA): TGTGCCAGCAGGGGGACAGGGGAGATTTCACCCCTCCACTTT. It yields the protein CASRGTGEISPLHF.

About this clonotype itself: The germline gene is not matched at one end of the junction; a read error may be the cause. In nucleotides, the CDR3 is TGTGCCAGCAGCTTACCCCCAGGTCGGGACACTGAAGATTTCTTT. Its protein product is CASSLPPGRDTEDFF. This chain joins TRBV7-9 and TRBJ1-1, with D possibly being TRBD1 (6 bases). The CDR3 spans 15 residues. CDR1 and CDR2 (germline): SEHNR, FQNEAQ (reference sequence).

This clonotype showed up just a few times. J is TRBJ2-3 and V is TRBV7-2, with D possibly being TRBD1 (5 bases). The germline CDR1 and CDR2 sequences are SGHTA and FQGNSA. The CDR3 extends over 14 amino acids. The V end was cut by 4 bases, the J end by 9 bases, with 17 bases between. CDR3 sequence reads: CASSSVTRDSTQYF. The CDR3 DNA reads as TGTGCCAGCAGCTCTGTTACCCGCGACAGCACGCAGTATTTT. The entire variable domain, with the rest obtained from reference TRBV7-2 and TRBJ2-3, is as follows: GAGVSQSPSNKVTEKGKDVELRCDPISGHTALYWYRQSLGQGLEFLIYFQGNSAPDKSGLPSDRFSAERTGGSVSTLTIQRTQQEDSAVYLCASSSVTRDSTQYFGPGTRLTVL.

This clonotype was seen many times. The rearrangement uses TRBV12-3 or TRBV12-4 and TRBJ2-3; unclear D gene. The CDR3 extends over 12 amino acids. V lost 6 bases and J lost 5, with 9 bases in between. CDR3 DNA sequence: TGTGCCAGCAGCCCAAACTTAGATACGCAGTATTTT. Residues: CASSPNLDTQYF.

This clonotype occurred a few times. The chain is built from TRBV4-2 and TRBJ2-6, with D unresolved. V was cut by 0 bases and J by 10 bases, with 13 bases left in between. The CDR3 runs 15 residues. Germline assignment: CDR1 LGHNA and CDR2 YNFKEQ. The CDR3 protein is CASSQEISPVNVLTF. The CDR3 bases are TGTGCCAGCAGCCAAGAAATATCACCGGTTAACGTCCTGACTTTC.

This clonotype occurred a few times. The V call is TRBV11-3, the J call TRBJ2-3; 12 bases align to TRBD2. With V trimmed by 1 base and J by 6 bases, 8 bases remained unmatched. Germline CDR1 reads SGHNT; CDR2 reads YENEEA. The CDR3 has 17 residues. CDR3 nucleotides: TGTGCCAGCAGCTTAGGCGCGACTAGCGGGGGTCTGGATACGCAGTATTTT. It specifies CASSLGATSGGLDTQYF.

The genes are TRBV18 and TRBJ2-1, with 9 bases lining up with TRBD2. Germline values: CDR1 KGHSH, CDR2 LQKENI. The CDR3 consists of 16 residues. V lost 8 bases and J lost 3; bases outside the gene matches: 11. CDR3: CASPPNAGGLYNEQFF. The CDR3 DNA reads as TGTGCCAGCCCCCCGAATGCGGGGGGGCTCTACAATGAGCAGTTCTTC.

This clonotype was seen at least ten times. The CDR3 sequence is CASSHYYEQYF. CDR3 in DNA: TGTGCCAGCAGTCACTACTACGAGCAGTACTTC. The V call is TRBV6-5, the J call TRBJ2-7; D remains unclear. Germline loops: CDR1 MNHEY, CDR2 SVGAGI. Trimming took off 5 bases at V and 3 bases at J, with 5 bases between the two ends. The length of the CDR3 is 11 residues.

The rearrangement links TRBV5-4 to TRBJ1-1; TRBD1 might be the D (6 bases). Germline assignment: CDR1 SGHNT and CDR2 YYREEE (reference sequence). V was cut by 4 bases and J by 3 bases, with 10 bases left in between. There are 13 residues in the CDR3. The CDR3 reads CASSTNRDTEAFF. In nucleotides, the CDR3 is TGTGCCAGCAGCACTAACAGGGACACTGAAGCTTTCTTT.

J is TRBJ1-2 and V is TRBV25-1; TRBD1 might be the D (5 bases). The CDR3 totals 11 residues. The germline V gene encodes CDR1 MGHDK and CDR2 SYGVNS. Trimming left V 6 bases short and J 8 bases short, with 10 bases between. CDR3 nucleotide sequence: TGTGCCAGCAGGACAGCCTCAGGCTACACCTTC. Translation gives CASRTASGYTF.

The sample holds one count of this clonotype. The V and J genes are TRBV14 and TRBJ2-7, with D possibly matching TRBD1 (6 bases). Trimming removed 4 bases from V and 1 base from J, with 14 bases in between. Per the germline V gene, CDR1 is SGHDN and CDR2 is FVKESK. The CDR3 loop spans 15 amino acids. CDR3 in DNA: TGTGCCAGCAGCCGCTTACTGGGACAATCCTACGAGCAGTACTTC. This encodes CASSRLLGQSYEQYF.

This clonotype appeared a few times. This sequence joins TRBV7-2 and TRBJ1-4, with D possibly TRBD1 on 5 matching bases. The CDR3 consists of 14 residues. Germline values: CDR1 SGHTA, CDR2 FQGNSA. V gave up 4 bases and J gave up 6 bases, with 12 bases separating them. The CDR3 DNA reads TGTGCCAGCAGCTCCCGGGGGGGTTATGAAAAACTGTTTTTT. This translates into CASSSRGGYEKLFF.